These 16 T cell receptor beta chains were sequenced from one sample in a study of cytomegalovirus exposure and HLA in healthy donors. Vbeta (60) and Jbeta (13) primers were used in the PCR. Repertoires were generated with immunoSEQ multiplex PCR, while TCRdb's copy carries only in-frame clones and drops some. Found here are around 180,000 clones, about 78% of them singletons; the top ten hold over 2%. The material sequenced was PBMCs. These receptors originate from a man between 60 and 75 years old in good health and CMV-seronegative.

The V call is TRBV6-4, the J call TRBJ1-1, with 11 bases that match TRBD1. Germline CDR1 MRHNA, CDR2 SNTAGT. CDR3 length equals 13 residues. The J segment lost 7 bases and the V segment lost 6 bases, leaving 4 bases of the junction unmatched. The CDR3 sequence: CASSRTGGDEAFF. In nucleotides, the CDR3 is TGTGCCAGCAGCCGGACAGGGGGCGATGAAGCTTTCTTT.

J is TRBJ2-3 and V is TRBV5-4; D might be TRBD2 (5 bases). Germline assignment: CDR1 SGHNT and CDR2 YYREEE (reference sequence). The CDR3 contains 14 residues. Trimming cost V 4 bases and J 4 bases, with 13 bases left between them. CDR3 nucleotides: TGTGCCAGCAGCCGTGTGGGGAGAGCAGATACGCAGTATTTT. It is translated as CASSRVGRADTQYF.

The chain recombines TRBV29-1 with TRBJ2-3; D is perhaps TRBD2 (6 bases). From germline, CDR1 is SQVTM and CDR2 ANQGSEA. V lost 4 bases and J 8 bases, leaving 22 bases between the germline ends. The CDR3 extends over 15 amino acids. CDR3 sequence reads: CSVVWDSISQITQYF. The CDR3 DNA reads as TGCAGCGTTGTATGGGACTCAATATCACAGATTACGCAGTATTTT.

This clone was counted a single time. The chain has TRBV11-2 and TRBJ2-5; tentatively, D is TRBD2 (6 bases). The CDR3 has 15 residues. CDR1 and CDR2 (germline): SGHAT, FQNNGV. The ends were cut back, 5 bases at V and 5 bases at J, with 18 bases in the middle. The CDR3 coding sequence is TGTGCCAGCAGCCTCGTGGTCTCCGGAGGGGAGACCCAGTACTTC. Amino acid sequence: CASSLVVSGGETQYF.

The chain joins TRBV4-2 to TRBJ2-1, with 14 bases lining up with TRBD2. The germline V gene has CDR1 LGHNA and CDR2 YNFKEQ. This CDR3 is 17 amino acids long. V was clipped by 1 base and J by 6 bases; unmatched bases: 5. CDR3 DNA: TGTGCCAGCAGCCAAGTTCGGACTAGCGGGAGGAGCAATGAGCAGTTCTTC. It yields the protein CASSQVRTSGRSNEQFF.

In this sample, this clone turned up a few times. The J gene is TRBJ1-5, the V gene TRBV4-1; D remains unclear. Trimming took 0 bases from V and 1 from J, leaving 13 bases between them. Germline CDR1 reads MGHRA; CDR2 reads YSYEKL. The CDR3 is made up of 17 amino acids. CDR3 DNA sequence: TGCGCCAGCAGCCAAGAAGGTGCAGGTCCCAGCAATCAGCCCCAGCATTTT. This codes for CASSQEGAGPSNQPQHF.

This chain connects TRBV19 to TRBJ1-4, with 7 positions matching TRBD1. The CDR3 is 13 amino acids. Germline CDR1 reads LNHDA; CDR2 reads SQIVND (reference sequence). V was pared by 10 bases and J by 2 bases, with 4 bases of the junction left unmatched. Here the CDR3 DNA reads TGTGCCACCAGGGGGTGGACTAATGAAAAACTGTTTTTT. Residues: CATRGWTNEKLFF.

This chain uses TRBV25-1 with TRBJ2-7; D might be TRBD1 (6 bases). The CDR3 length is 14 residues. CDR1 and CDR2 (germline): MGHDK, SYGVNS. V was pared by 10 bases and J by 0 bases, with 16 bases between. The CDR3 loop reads CATQGTRSSYEQYF. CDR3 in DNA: TGTGCCACGCAAGGGACACGGAGCTCCTACGAGCAGTACTTC.

The CDR3, as DNA: TGTGCCAGCAGCGCGCTATTTGGACAGGGGGTGAACACTGAAGCTTTCTTT. Amino acids: CASSALFGQGVNTEAFF. The chain is built from TRBV9 and TRBJ1-1; 10 bases map to TRBD1. V was clipped by 3 bases and J by 0 bases; unmatched bases: 8. The CDR3 has 17 amino acids. Germline assignment: CDR1 SGDLS and CDR2 YYNGEE.

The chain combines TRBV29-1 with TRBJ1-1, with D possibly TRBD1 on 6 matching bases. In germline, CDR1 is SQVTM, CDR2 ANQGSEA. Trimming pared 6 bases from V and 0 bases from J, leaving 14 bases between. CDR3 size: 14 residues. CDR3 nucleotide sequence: TGCAGCGTGGCGACAGGAACCATGAACACTGAAGCTTTCTTT. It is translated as CSVATGTMNTEAFF. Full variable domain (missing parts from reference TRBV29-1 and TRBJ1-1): SAVISQKPSRDICQRGTSLTIQCQVDSQVTMMFWYRQQPGQSLTLIATANQGSEATYESGFVIDKFPISRPNLTFSTLTVSNMSPEDSSIYLCSVATGTMNTEAFFGQGTRLTVV.

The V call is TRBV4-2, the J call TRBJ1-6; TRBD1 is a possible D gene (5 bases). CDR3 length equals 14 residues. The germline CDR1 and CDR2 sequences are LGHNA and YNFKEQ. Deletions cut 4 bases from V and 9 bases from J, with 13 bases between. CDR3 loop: CASSRGRLASPLHF. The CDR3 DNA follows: TGTGCCAGCAGCCGGGGCAGGTTAGCTTCACCCCTCCACTTT.

The CDR3: CASSPDRVSGNTIYF. CDR3 sequence (DNA): TGTGCCAGCAGCCCCGACAGGGTCTCTGGAAACACCATATATTTT. The chain uses TRBV6-5 and TRBJ1-3; 7 bases agree with TRBD1. The CDR3 extends over 15 amino acids. Trimming removed 6 bases from V and 0 bases from J; junction bases left unmatched: 5. Germline-derived CDR1 and CDR2 are MNHEY and SVGAGI.

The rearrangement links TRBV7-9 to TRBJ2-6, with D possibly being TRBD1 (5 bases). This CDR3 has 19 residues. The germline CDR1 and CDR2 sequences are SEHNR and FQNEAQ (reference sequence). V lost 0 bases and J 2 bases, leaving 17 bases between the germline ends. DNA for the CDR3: TGTGCCAGCAGCTTAGCTGGGGCTGCGAAGAAAGCTGGGGCCAACGTCCTGACTTTC. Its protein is CASSLAGAAKKAGANVLTF.

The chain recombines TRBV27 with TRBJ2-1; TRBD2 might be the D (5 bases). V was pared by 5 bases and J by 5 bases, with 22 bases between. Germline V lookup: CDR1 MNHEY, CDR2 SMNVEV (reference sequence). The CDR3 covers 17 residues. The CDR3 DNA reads TGTGCCAGCAGTCCTCGATGGGTTACCGGGGTGGACAATGAGCAGTTCTTC. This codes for CASSPRWVTGVDNEQFF.

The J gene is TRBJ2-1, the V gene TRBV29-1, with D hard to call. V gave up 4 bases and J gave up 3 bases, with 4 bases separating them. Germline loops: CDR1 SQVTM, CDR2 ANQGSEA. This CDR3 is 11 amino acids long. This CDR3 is CSVASYNEQFF. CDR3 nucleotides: TGCAGCGTTGCCAGCTACAATGAGCAGTTCTTC.

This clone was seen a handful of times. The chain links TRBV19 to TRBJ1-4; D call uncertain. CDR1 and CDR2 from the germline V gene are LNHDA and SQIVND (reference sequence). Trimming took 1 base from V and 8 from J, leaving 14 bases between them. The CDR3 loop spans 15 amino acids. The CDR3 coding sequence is TGTGCCAGTAGTATAGTGAGCCAGGCCGCGGAAAAACTGTTTTTT. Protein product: CASSIVSQAAEKLFF.